Listed here are 5 T cell receptor beta chains from one sample, sequenced in a study of blood T cell repertoires in COVID-19. Profiled with immunoSEQ multiplex PCR; TCRdb holds only in-frame clones, not every one. The table lists a few hundred thousand clones, roughly 75% of them singletons. The sample taken for sequencing was peripheral blood. All receptors come from a woman in her 70s with acute or convalescent COVID-19.

V gene TRBV3-1 (or the pseudogene TRBV3-2) combines with J gene TRBJ1-5; TRBD1 aligns across 9 bases. V gave up 7 bases and J gave up 7 bases; unmatched junction bases: 14. The CDR3 consists of 16 residues. Germline values: CDR1 LGHDT, CDR2 YNNKEL (reference sequence). The CDR3 nucleotides are TGTGCCAGCACCCGGGGCCCCGGGGACAGGGTCCAGCCCCAGCATTTT. Protein: CASTRGPGDRVQPQHF.

The CDR3 here is CASSRGMEAYGYTF. CDR3 DNA sequence: TGTGCCAGCAGCCGGGGGATGGAGGCCTATGGCTACACCTTC. The rearrangement uses TRBV2 and TRBJ1-2, with D perhaps TRBD1 (5 bases). V lost 6 bases and J lost 4, with 15 bases in between. CDR3 length: 14 residues. From germline, CDR1 is SNHLY and CDR2 FYNNEI.

This chain connects TRBV5-1 to TRBJ2-5, with 9 bases matching TRBD1. This CDR3 has 15 residues. V gave up 4 bases and J gave up 0 bases; unmatched junction bases: 4. Germline V gene sequence: CDR1 SGHRS, CDR2 YFSETQ. The DNA of the CDR3 is TGCGCCAGCAGCACGGGACAGGGTAACCAAGAGACCCAGTACTTC. It specifies CASSTGQGNQETQYF.

This chain links TRBV11-3 with TRBJ2-5; a possible D gene is TRBD1 (6 bases). The CDR3 is made up of 14 amino acids. Trimming removed 4 bases from V and 0 bases from J, with 9 bases in between. Germline CDR1 and CDR2: SGHNT and YENEEA. The CDR3 loop reads CASSSDRNQETQYF. CDR3 in DNA: TGTGCCAGCAGCTCTGACAGGAACCAAGAGACCCAGTACTTC.

There are a few counts of this clone. The V gene is TRBV5-1, the J gene TRBJ2-2; TRBD2 might be the D (6 bases). V gave up 4 bases and J gave up 2 bases, with 15 bases separating them. The CDR3 spans 16 residues. Germline V gives CDR1 SGHRS, CDR2 YFSETQ. CDR3 sequence reads: CASSATTGTNTGELFF. The CDR3 DNA is TGCGCCAGCAGCGCGACTACCGGGACTAACACCGGGGAGCTGTTTTTT. Supplemented by reference TRBV5-1 and TRBJ2-2, the full variable domain reads KAGVTQTPRYLIKTRGQQVTLSCSPISGHRSVSWYQQTPGQGLQFLFEYFSETQRNKGNFPGRFSGRQFSNSRSEMNVSTLELGDSALYLCASSATTGTNTGELFFGEGSRLTVL.